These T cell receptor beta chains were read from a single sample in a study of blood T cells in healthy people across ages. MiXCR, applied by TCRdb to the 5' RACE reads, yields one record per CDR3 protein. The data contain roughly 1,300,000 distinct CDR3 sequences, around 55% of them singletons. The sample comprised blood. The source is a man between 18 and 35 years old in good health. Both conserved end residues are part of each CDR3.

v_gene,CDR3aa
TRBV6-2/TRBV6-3,CASSPWREPTGELFF
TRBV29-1,CSVDSGWSSYKEQYF
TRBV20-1,CSARDPGGQEQYF
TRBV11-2,CASSKDNYGYTF
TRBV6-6,CASSYSGPTVVEQFF
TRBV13,CASGSEQYF
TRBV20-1,CSARKPGRRADTQYF
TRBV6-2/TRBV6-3,CASSYTDSIGTF
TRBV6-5,CASRPTGQYNSPLHF
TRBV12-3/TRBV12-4,CASSLWGQKLFF
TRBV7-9,CASSFRGPEQYF
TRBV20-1,CSAREGTGTGTYEQYF
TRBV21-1,CASSPRQGINGQYF
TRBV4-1,CASSQRHSSYNEQFF
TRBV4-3,CASSQDLPGETQYF
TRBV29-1,CSVEDLGGARGYTF
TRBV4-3,CASSQDTGRDGYTF
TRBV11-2,CASRRLAGSYNEQYF
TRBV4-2,CASSQGVGNGYTF
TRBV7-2,CASSLDPTGELFF
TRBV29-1,CSVEDQGDSNQPQHF
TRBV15,CAISGDYGYTF
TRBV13,CASSLVFEGIGTEAFF
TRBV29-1,CSVAKGSGSGETQYF
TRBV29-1,CSVEDQRAIYGQFF
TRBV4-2,CASSQEPGLPAYEQYF
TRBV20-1,CSASRLAGGPSEETQYF
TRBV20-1,CSAGDSPYNEQFF
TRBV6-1,CASTPERANTEAFF
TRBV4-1,CASSQVRDSYYEQYF
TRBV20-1,CSARNLSGQGPYNEQFF
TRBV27,CASSAWTTGTYEQYF
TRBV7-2,CASSQLGTSYEQYF
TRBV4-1,CASRTSGDYNEQFF
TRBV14,CASSQEDRQVPYNEQYF
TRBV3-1,CASSQDRGGGWYIQYF
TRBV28,CASITAWVTEAFF
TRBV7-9,CASSETVREAFF
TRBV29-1,CSVGTVEAFF
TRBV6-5,CASEAGDLHGYTF
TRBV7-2,CASSTPRTGPYEQYF
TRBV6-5,CASGGGVSYEQYF
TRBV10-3,CAISAGSYEQYF
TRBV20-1,CSARGQGSYEQYF
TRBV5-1,CASSLGWQGIVNEQFF
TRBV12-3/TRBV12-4,CASSLSGPEQYF
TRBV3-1,CASSEMTNYNEQFF
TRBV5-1,CASSLGLSGGGGEQYF
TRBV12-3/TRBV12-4,CASSREGTSGRGQETQYF
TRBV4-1,CASSQESRPSEQYF
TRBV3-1,CASSQPVTDTQYF
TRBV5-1,CASSLGGSGSGEQYF
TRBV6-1,CASSELGMVGASNEKLFF
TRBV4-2,CASSQALAGGLHTQYF
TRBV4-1,CASSQGTGTRGYTF